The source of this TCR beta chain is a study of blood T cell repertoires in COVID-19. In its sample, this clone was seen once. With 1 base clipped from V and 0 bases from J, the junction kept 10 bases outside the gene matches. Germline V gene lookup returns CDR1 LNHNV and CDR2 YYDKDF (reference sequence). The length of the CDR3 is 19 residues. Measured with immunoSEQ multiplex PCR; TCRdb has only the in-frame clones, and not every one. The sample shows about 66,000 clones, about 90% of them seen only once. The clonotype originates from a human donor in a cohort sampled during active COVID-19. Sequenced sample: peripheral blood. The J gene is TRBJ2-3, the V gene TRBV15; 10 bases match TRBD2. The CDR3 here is CATSRGGGLAGESTDTQYF. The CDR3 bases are TGTGCCACCAGCAGAGGGGGGGGGCTAGCGGGAGAGAGCACAGATACGCAGTATTTT.